What follows are 16 T cell receptor beta chains derived from one specimen sequenced in a study of identical twins (dated by TCRdb to about 2016). Libraries were prepared through 5' RACE. The sequencer was an Illumina HiSeq 2000. The public reads were quality trimmed at Q25 with fastp and then assembled into clones with MiXCR by TCRdb, keeping productive beta chains. Every CDR3 protein is listed once, alongside the most common genes and DNA of its rows. Here the sample has around 530,000 distinct CDR3 sequences; 13% to 15% occur a single time. In total, the top ten clones hold roughly 0.4% of the sample. These same data were also listed under a study on yellow fever vaccine responses in identical twins.

The specimen was CD4+ T cells sorted from blood. The receptor set was obtained from a woman in her late teens or twenties in good health.

The sample holds many counts of this clonotype. V usage is TRBV7-9 and J usage is TRBJ1-2, with unresolved D. The CDR3 has 13 amino acids. The germline gives CDR1 SEHNR, CDR2 FQNEAQ (reference sequence). Trimming removed 1 base from V and 8 bases from J, with 11 bases in between. The CDR3 is CASSLGERRGYTF. The CDR3, as DNA: TGTGCCAGCAGCTTAGGGGAGCGCCGGGGCTACACCTTC.

This clonotype has only a few counts. The chain combines TRBV24-1 with TRBJ2-5, with 8 nucleotides matching TRBD1. Germline CDR1 KGHDR, CDR2 SFDVKD. The CDR3 totals 14 residues. J lost 5 bases, V lost 4 bases, and 5 bases had no gene match. In DNA form, the CDR3 reads TGTGCCACCAGTGACTCAGGGGGCTTCGAGACCCAGTACTTC. Amino acids: CATSDSGGFETQYF.

The J gene is TRBJ2-1, the V gene TRBV24-1, with 7 bases lining up with TRBD2. V lost 3 bases, J lost 13 bases, and 8 bases stayed unmatched. This CDR3 is built from 13 residues. Germline values: CDR1 KGHDR, CDR2 SFDVKD. CDR3 sequence reads: CATSDSGTHRQFF. CDR3 coding DNA: TGTGCCACCAGTGATAGCGGGACTCATCGCCAGTTCTTC.

This clonotype showed up just a few times. The chain is built from TRBV12-3 or TRBV12-4 and TRBJ2-2; TRBD1 aligns across 11 bases. The V segment lost 5 bases and the J segment 6 bases; nucleotides outside the gene matches: 5. The CDR3 covers 15 residues. The CDR3 region is CASSPGTGGPGELFF. The CDR3, as DNA: TGTGCCAGCAGTCCCGGGACAGGGGGACCCGGGGAGCTGTTTTTT.

This clonotype has only one observation. CDR3 in DNA: TGTGCCAGCAGCCAGTCGATAGCGGGAGGGCCGGGGAATGAGCAGTTCTTC. Residues: CASSQSIAGGPGNEQFF. The chain employs TRBV3-1 and TRBJ2-1, with 11 bases lining up with TRBD2. V shed 3 bases, J shed 7 bases, and the junction held 11 bases outside the gene matches. Per the germline V gene, CDR1 is LGHDT and CDR2 is YNNKEL (reference sequence). This CDR3 spans 17 amino acids.

The chain links TRBV11-2 to TRBJ1-2; TRBD1 is a possible D gene (6 bases). Germline CDR1 is SGHAT and CDR2 is FQNNGV. This CDR3 spans 18 amino acids. Trimming cost V 8 bases and J 2 bases, with 27 bases left between them. The CDR3 DNA sequence: TGTGCCAGCGGACATTGGCCGGGGGCCGGGGGCCTCAACTATGGCTACACCTTC. Residues: CASGHWPGAGGLNYGYTF.

This clonotype showed up just a few times. This rearrangement joins TRBV11-2 to TRBJ2-4; D may be TRBD1 (5 bases). V was shortened by 5 bases and J by 0 bases, with 14 bases between the two germline ends. Germline V CDR1 and CDR2: SGHAT, FQNNGV. CDR3 length: 16 amino acids. The CDR3 DNA reads as TGTGCCAGCAGCCCGCCGACAGTCTTAGCCAAAAACATTCAGTACTTC. This translates into CASSPPTVLAKNIQYF.

The J gene is TRBJ2-2, the V gene TRBV12-3 or TRBV12-4; 9 nucleotides line up with TRBD1. After removal of 3 bases from V and 7 bases from J, the junction contained 6 bases not matched to a gene. There are 15 residues in the CDR3. The CDR3: CASSFRTGVGGELFF. The CDR3 region has the DNA TGTGCCAGCAGTTTTCGGACAGGGGTTGGCGGGGAGCTGTTTTTT.

Only a few counts were recorded for this clonotype. This sequence joins TRBV5-1 and TRBJ2-7, with 7 nucleotides matching TRBD2. V lost 4 bases, J lost 5 bases, and 12 bases stayed unmatched. This CDR3 is 15 amino acids long. Germline V gives CDR1 SGHRS, CDR2 YFSETQ. The CDR3 region is CASSPTGAGVHEQYF. The CDR3 coding sequence is TGCGCCAGCAGCCCAACTGGGGCGGGAGTGCACGAGCAGTACTTC.

This clonotype was seen more than once but under ten times. Germline is not matched at one junction end, which may reflect a read error. The V call is TRBV29-1, the J call TRBJ2-3; TRBD1 might be the D (6 bases). CDR1 and CDR2 (germline): SQVTM, ANQGSEA. This CDR3 has 14 residues. As DNA, the CDR3 is TGCAGCGCTGAACGGGACACATCCCCAGATACGCAGTATTTT. Its translation is CSAERDTSPDTQYF.

The chain links TRBV7-6 to TRBJ2-7, with 9 bases lining up with TRBD2. V shed 1 base and J 2 bases; nucleotides not matched to a gene: 6. This CDR3 is built from 16 residues. CDR1 is SGHVS, CDR2 FNYEAQ, per germline. As DNA, the CDR3 is TGTGCCAGCAGCTTAGGTGGGGCGGGAGGGACCTACGAGCAGTACTTC. The encoded protein is CASSLGGAGGTYEQYF.

This chain connects TRBV5-1 to TRBJ2-1; 11 bases are a match to TRBD1. The germline V gene encodes CDR1 SGHRS and CDR2 YFSETQ. With 0 bases clipped from V and 7 bases from J, the junction kept 6 bases outside the gene matches. The CDR3 length is 16 residues. The CDR3 coding sequence is TGCGCCAGCAGCTTGGGTGGGACAGGGGGTCATAATGAGCAGTTCTTC. Translated, it gives CASSLGGTGGHNEQFF.

The V and J genes are TRBV29-1 and TRBJ2-3; D remains ambiguous. V lost 3 bases and J 4 bases, leaving 8 bases between the germline ends. Germline CDR1 reads SQVTM; CDR2 reads ANQGSEA. The CDR3 spans 12 residues. The DNA of the CDR3 is TGCAGCGTTGAGGAAAGGTCAGATACGCAGTATTTT. It encodes CSVEERSDTQYF.

V gene TRBV6-2 or TRBV6-3 combines with J gene TRBJ2-7; the match to TRBD2 covers 7 bases. Germline assignment: CDR1 MNHEY and CDR2 SVGEGT. V lost 5 bases and J lost 1; bases outside the gene matches: 14. This CDR3 contains 17 residues. The CDR3 reads CASSPQPLSGTSYEQYF. The CDR3 DNA reads as TGTGCCAGCAGTCCCCAGCCGTTAAGCGGGACGTCCTACGAGCAGTACTTC.

This chain uses TRBV7-9 with TRBJ1-5; TRBD1 matches at 8 bases. J lost 8 bases, V lost 5 bases, and 11 bases had no gene match. The CDR3 is 15 amino acids. CDR1 and CDR2 (germline): SEHNR, FQNEAQ (reference sequence). CDR3 residues: CASSPMTGVVEPQHF. DNA for the CDR3: TGTGCCAGCAGCCCTATGACAGGGGTGGTCGAGCCCCAGCATTTT.

The chain is built from TRBV5-5 and TRBJ2-1; D gene uncertain. The V and J ends lost 0 bases and 2 bases respectively, with 6 bases between them. This CDR3 region has 14 residues. CDR1 and CDR2 (germline): SGHKS, YYEKEE (reference sequence). The CDR3 DNA reads TGTGCCAGCAGCTTGGGGCCCACCTACAATGAGCAGTTCTTC. This codes for CASSLGPTYNEQFF.